One and the same sample provided the 7 T cell receptor beta chains below, sequenced in a study of T cell clones after liver transplantation. Profiled with immunoSEQ multiplex PCR; TCRdb holds only in-frame clones, not every one. The sample shows around 77,000 clones, under 90% of them seen only once. Specimen: CD4+ T cells from blood, collected 12 months after liver transplant. These receptor sequences come from a human patient who received a liver transplant. Some T cells may be transferred from the graft donor.

This clone appeared once. The CDR3 loop reads CASRGTGKETQYF. For the CDR3, the DNA is TGTGCCAGCAGGGGGACAGGGAAAGAGACCCAGTACTTC. The chain recombines TRBV28 with TRBJ2-5; TRBD1 aligns across 9 bases. V gave up 6 bases and J gave up 3 bases; unmatched junction bases: 2. The CDR3 loop spans 13 amino acids. The germline V gene encodes CDR1 MDHEN and CDR2 SYDVKM.

The chain combines TRBV5-4 with TRBJ1-2, with 7 bases identical to TRBD1. The CDR3 has 14 amino acids. Germline assignment: CDR1 SGHNT and CDR2 YYREEE (reference sequence). Trimming cost V 3 bases and J 4 bases; bases outside gene matches: 6. The chain's CDR3 is CASSSGQESYGYTF. The CDR3, as DNA: TGTGCCAGCAGCTCCGGACAGGAAAGCTATGGCTACACCTTC.

V and J are TRBV11-3 and TRBJ2-2; no clear D gene. Germline assignment: CDR1 SGHNT and CDR2 YENEEA. V lost 3 bases to trimming and J lost 6 bases, with 8 bases between them. This CDR3 region has 13 residues. The CDR3, as DNA: TGTGCCAGCAGCTTGCAGAGTCCCGGGGAGCTGTTTTTT. This codes for CASSLQSPGELFF.

The rearrangement joins TRBV7-9 to TRBJ2-2, with no clear D. Germline CDR1 reads SEHNR; CDR2 reads FQNEAQ (reference sequence). The germline V and J ends were trimmed by 3 bases and 2 bases, with 7 bases remaining between them. There are 14 residues in the CDR3. CDR3: CASSFTANTGELFF. The CDR3, as DNA: TGTGCCAGCAGCTTTACAGCTAACACCGGGGAGCTGTTTTTT.

The chain is built from TRBV5-1 and TRBJ2-3; TRBD2 agrees at 9 bases. This CDR3 comprises 16 residues. Germline V gives CDR1 SGHRS, CDR2 YFSETQ. V trimming: 4 bases; J trimming: 5 bases; junction bases outside the gene matches: 11. The CDR3 here is CASSPNSGSFEDTQYF. DNA of the CDR3: TGCGCCAGCAGCCCAAATAGCGGGAGCTTTGAAGATACGCAGTATTTT.

The V gene is TRBV7-9, the J gene TRBJ2-7, with 10 bases fitting TRBD1. The CDR3 has 14 residues. The V and J ends lost 2 bases and 3 bases, in that order; junction bases with no gene match: 1. From germline, CDR1 is SEHNR and CDR2 FQNEAQ (reference sequence). The DNA of the CDR3 is TGTGCCAGCAGCTTACGGACAGGGGGCTACGAGCAGTACTTC. Amino acids: CASSLRTGGYEQYF.

The genes are TRBV28 and TRBJ2-7; D remains ambiguous. Germline CDR1 and CDR2: MDHEN and SYDVKM. Trimming removed 1 base from V and 3 bases from J, with 19 bases in between. CDR3 length: 17 amino acids. CDR3 nucleotides: TGTGCCAGCAGTTTATTTTATAGACCCTCCCGGAACTACGAGCAGTACTTC. This sequence encodes CASSLFYRPSRNYEQYF.